This note documents a single TCR beta chain sequence. What it binds is unknown. The sample is drawn from a study of immune evolution from preneoplasia to lung adenocarcinoma. Notes on the study in general: Normal lung had highest clonality; later lesions appeared denser, more diverse.

Germline CDR1 reads KGHSH; CDR2 reads LQKENI. This CDR3 has 16 residues. V lost 4 bases and J lost 0; bases outside the gene matches: 4. Resections took place in Japan or China from the mid-2010s to the late 2010s. The table came from immunoSEQ multiplex PCR; TCRdb's copy has only in-frame clones and leaves some out. The sample holds some 4,600 clones, about 90% seen once. Material for sequencing was FFPE invasive lung adenocarcinoma tissue. This clonotype was obtained from a person in their fifties with lung adenocarcinoma. This rearrangement joins TRBV18 to TRBJ2-1; TRBD1 aligns across 9 bases. CDR3 protein: CASSRDRVGSYNEQFF. The CDR3 DNA follows: TGTGCCAGCTCACGGGACAGGGTCGGCTCCTACAATGAGCAGTTCTTC.